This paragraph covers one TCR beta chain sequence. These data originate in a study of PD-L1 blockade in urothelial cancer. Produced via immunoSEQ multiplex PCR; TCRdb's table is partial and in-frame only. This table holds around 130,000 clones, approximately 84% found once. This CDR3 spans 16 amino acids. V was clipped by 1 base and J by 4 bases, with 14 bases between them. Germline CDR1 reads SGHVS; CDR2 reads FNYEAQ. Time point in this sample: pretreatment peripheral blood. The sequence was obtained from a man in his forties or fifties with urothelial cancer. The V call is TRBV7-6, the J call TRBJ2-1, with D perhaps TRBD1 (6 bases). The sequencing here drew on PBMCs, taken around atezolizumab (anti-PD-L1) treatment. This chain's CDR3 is CASSLVPGAQYNEQFF. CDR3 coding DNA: TGTGCCAGCAGCTTAGTTCCAGGGGCTCAGTACAATGAGCAGTTCTTC.